These 10 T cell receptor beta chains came from one sample sequenced in a study of siplizumab effects on memory and regulatory T cells (dated by TCRdb to the late 2010s). Library preparation was by the immunoSEQ multiplex PCR assay. TCRdb stores this immuneACCESS table with in-frame sequences only. Part of the clones is absent; in the studies checked, under half of the shortfall reflects unresolved V genes, and no reason is known for the rest. The table for this sample lists around 94,000 clones; 80% to 95% of them were counted only once. Together, the top ten hold 0.9% to 1.4% of the sample. The source material was CD4+ T cells sorted from blood. The origin of the receptors is a human donor in good health.

The rearrangement uses TRBV5-1 and TRBJ1-1; D is possibly TRBD1 (6 bases). Germline assignment: CDR1 SGHRS and CDR2 YFSETQ. This CDR3 is built from 14 residues. Trimming removed 4 bases at V and 0 bases at J, with 10 bases between. The CDR3 DNA is TGCGCCAGCAGCGGGGACACTTTGAACACTGAAGCTTTCTTT. Translated, it gives CASSGDTLNTEAFF. The full variable domain, with the rest looked up from reference TRBV5-1 and TRBJ1-1, is KAGVTQTPRYLIKTRGQQVTLSCSPISGHRSVSWYQQTPGQGLQFLFEYFSETQRNKGNFPGRFSGRQFSNSRSEMNVSTLELGDSALYLCASSGDTLNTEAFFGQGTRLTVV.

The rearrangement uses TRBV4-2 and TRBJ2-6, with TRBD2 identical over 7 bases. This CDR3 is built from 18 residues. V was pared by 1 base and J by 2 bases, with 8 bases of the junction left unmatched. Germline-derived CDR1 and CDR2 are LGHNA and YNFKEQ. The CDR3 DNA sequence: TGTGCCAGCAGCCAAGCGACGGGAGGTGGCACTGGGGCCAACGTCCTGACTTTC. It yields the protein CASSQATGGGTGANVLTF.

The chain joins TRBV10-3 to TRBJ1-2, with D possibly being TRBD1 (5 bases). V shed 3 bases and J shed 0 bases, with 11 bases lying between them. Looked up from germline, CDR1 is ENHRY and CDR2 is SYGVKD. The CDR3 is made up of 15 amino acids. The CDR3 is CAISEWSTANYGYTF. CDR3 DNA sequence: TGTGCCATCAGTGAATGGTCGACAGCTAACTATGGCTACACCTTC.

This chain joins TRBV5-1 and TRBJ2-7, with TRBD1 identical over 8 bases. Germline V gene lookup returns CDR1 SGHRS and CDR2 YFSETQ. The CDR3 length is 15 residues. The V and J ends lost 5 bases and 5 bases, in that order; junction bases with no gene match: 12. This CDR3 is CASSLLDRANNEQYF. The CDR3 DNA reads TGCGCCAGCAGTTTACTGGACAGGGCTAACAACGAGCAGTACTTC.

The gene calls are TRBV19 and TRBJ1-2, with TRBD1 matching over 8 bases. CDR1 and CDR2 (germline): LNHDA, SQIVND (reference sequence). The trim removed 5 bases at V and 9 bases at J, leaving 14 bases unmatched. This CDR3 contains 15 residues. The CDR3 DNA follows: TGTGCCAGTAGTCCAGGGGGAGACAGGGGTAAACGCTACACCTTC. Its protein is CASSPGGDRGKRYTF.

The gene calls are TRBV7-2 and TRBJ2-1; D gene unclear. Per germline, CDR1 SGHTA and CDR2 FQGNSA. Trimming removed 3 bases at V and 0 bases at J, with 9 bases between. The CDR3 runs 15 residues. DNA for the CDR3: TGTGCCAGCAGCTTCTACAGCAGCTCCTACAATGAGCAGTTCTTC. This codes for CASSFYSSSYNEQFF.

The chain joins TRBV5-1 to TRBJ2-2; D possibly corresponds to TRBD2 (5 bases). Looked up from germline, CDR1 is SGHRS and CDR2 is YFSETQ. Trimming pared 4 bases from V and 6 bases from J, leaving 16 bases between. CDR3 size: 15 residues. CDR3 coding DNA: TGCGCCAGCAGCCAAACCCAACTAGACGCCGGGGAGCTGTTTTTT. This codes for CASSQTQLDAGELFF.

V usage is TRBV7-3 and J usage is TRBJ2-1; D may match TRBD1 or TRBD2 (5 bases each). Trimming left V 4 bases short and J 15 bases short, with 16 bases between. Germline V gene lookup returns CDR1 SGHTA and CDR2 FQGTGA. The CDR3 is 12 amino acids. This CDR3 reads CASSSGPGPGFF. DNA for the CDR3: TGTGCCAGCAGCTCAGGGCCGGGGCCGGGGTTCTTC. Using reference TRBV7-3 and TRBJ2-1 for the parts outside the CDR3, the full variable domain is GAGVSQTPSNKVTEKGKYVELRCDPISGHTALYWYRQSLGQGPEFLIYFQGTGAADDSGLPNDRFFAVRPEGSVSTLKIQRTERGDSAVYLCASSSGPGPGFFGPGTRLTVL.

The rearrangement uses TRBV4-1 and TRBJ2-1; 8 bases fit TRBD2. V trimming: 1 base; J trimming: 6 bases; junction bases outside the gene matches: 11. This CDR3 has 17 residues. Germline V gene sequence: CDR1 MGHRA, CDR2 YSYEKL. The CDR3 DNA is TGCGCCAGCAGCCAAGGAAGGGCACGGGAGGGGGGCAATGAGCAGTTCTTC. Its protein is CASSQGRAREGGNEQFF.

This clone was seen once. The chain links TRBV5-1 to TRBJ2-5; 7 bases agree with TRBD1. The CDR3 consists of 15 residues. Germline V gene sequence: CDR1 SGHRS, CDR2 YFSETQ. With V trimmed by 4 bases and J by 2 bases, 8 bases remained unmatched. This CDR3 is CASSPHRGLQETQYF. CDR3 nucleotides: TGCGCCAGCAGCCCTCACAGGGGCTTACAAGAGACCCAGTACTTC.